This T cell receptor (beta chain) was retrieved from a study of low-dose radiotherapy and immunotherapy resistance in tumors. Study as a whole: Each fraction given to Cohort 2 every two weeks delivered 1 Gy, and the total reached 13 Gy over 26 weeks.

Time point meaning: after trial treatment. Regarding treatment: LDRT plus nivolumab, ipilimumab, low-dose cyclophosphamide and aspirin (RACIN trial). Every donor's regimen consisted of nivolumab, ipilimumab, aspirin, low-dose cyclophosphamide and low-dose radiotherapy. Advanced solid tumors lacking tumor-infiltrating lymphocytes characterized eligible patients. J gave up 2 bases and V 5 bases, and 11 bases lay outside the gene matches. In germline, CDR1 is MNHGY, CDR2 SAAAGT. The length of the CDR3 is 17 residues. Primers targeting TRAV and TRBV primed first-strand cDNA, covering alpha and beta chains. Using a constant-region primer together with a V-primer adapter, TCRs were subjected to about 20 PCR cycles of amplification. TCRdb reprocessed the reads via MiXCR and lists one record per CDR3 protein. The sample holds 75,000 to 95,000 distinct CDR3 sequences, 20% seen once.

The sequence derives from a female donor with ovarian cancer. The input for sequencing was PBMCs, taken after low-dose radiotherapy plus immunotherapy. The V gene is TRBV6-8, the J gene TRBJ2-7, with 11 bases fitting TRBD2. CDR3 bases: TGTGCCAGCAGTCGCCAAATCGTAGCGGGGGGGGCCTACGAGCAGTACTTC. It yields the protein CASSRQIVAGGAYEQYF.